This T cell receptor beta chain was sequenced for a study of blood T cell repertoires in COVID-19. Turning to the study itself: Researchers got acute and convalescent COVID-19 samples from the United States, Italy and Spain. The analysed material was cDNA or gDNA that came from T cells, B-cell-depleted T cells, or PBMCs.

V lost 2 bases to trimming and J lost 2 bases; unmatched junction nucleotides: 0. The CDR3 covers 13 residues. CDR1 SGDLS and CDR2 YYNGEE come from the germline V gene. Original methodology: Amplification with reference gene primers provided the estimates of nucleated cell counts. Sequenced by immunoSEQ multiplex PCR; TCRdb stores in-frame clones only, minus some. V and J calls and clone size follow that table, whereas D and trimming were derived from the DNA. There are 100,000 or so clones in the sample; about 85% occur only once, and 2% to 2.5% lies in the top ten. The V and J genes are TRBV9 and TRBJ1-2; TRBD1 agrees at 7 bases. This clonotype originated in a human donor in a cohort sampled during active COVID-19. Sequencing used peripheral blood. CDR3 amino acids: CASSVDRNYGYTF. The DNA for the CDR3 is TGTGCCAGCAGCGTGGACAGGAACTATGGCTACACCTTC. The whole variable domain, remainder taken from reference TRBV9 and TRBJ1-2, is DSGVTQTPKHLITATGQRVTLRCSPRSGDLSVYWYQQSLDQGLQFLIQYYNGEERAKGNILERFSAQQFPDLHSELNLSSLELGDSALYFCASSVDRNYGYTFGSGTRLTVV.